Reported below is one T cell receptor beta chain. This entry belongs to a study of shared T cell receptors in the human thymus. The germline V gene encodes CDR1 LNHNV and CDR2 YYDKDF (reference sequence). This CDR3 contains 15 residues. V lost 2 bases and J lost 9; bases outside the gene matches: 10. Produced via immunoSEQ multiplex PCR; TCRdb's table is partial and in-frame only. The top ten hold roughly 0.01% of the sample, which has 700,000 or so clones, 75% to 90% seen once. The same data also went into a second study, on human thymus T cells.

The chain is built from TRBV15 and TRBJ1-5; 7 positions agree with TRBD1. This receptor was identified in a girl under two years old with a congenital heart defect. The specimen sequenced was thymocytes. The CDR3 protein is CATSRWDSPGGPQHF. As DNA, the CDR3 is TGTGCCACCAGCAGATGGGACAGCCCTGGGGGGCCCCAGCATTTT.